The rows below give T cell receptor beta chains drawn from one sample of a study of control samples from healthy donors and cancer patients. Using immunoSEQ multiplex PCR, the repertoire was profiled, and TCRdb retains in-frame clones only, with some absent. The table includes about 130,000 clones, 92% detected once. Material for sequencing was blood. The receptor set was obtained from a young man in good health. CDR3s include the opening cysteine and the closing phenylalanine or tryptophan. The order of the fields is J gene, V gene, D gene, CDR3 protein. D genes are given only for firm matches.

J gene: TRBJ1-2; V gene: TRBV25-1; D gene: NA; CDR3 protein: CASSASASAPYGYTF
J gene: TRBJ2-3; V gene: TRBV15; D gene: NA; CDR3 protein: CATSRDAGSTDTQYF
J gene: TRBJ1-1; V gene: TRBV18; D gene: NA; CDR3 protein: CASSPPDGPTEAFF
J gene: TRBJ1-2; V gene: TRBV6-6; D gene: NA; CDR3 protein: CASLSWGEVYGYTF
J gene: TRBJ1-2; V gene: TRBV27; D gene: NA; CDR3 protein: CASSSAYGDYGYTF
J gene: TRBJ1-2; V gene: TRBV5-1; D gene: NA; CDR3 protein: CASSGPAPGGYTF
J gene: TRBJ2-7; V gene: TRBV10-1; D gene: TRBD2; CDR3 protein: CASGGGLWSPTNSYEQYF
J gene: TRBJ1-5; V gene: TRBV5-1; D gene: TRBD1; CDR3 protein: CASSSGTGGPNSNQPQHF
J gene: TRBJ1-1; V gene: TRBV15; D gene: NA; CDR3 protein: CATSREAPLRSENTEAFF
J gene: TRBJ2-2; V gene: TRBV5-4; D gene: TRBD2; CDR3 protein: CASSPLAGANTGELFF
J gene: TRBJ2-7; V gene: TRBV27; D gene: NA; CDR3 protein: CASSSGYEQYF
J gene: TRBJ1-2; V gene: TRBV6-6; D gene: NA; CDR3 protein: CASSYSSSYGYTF
J gene: TRBJ2-7; V gene: TRBV27; D gene: NA; CDR3 protein: CASRGGTPYEQYF
J gene: TRBJ1-5; V gene: TRBV2; D gene: TRBD1; CDR3 protein: CASSPGQGPQPQHF
J gene: TRBJ2-6; V gene: TRBV7-9; D gene: NA; CDR3 protein: CASSFASGNVLTF
J gene: TRBJ1-5; V gene: TRBV27; D gene: NA; CDR3 protein: CASRGLSNQPQHF
J gene: TRBJ2-7; V gene: TRBV3-1/TRBV3-2; D gene: TRBD2; CDR3 protein: CASSQGGGVREQYF
J gene: TRBJ2-7; V gene: TRBV27; D gene: TRBD1; CDR3 protein: CASSLSAGTGAYEQYF
J gene: TRBJ1-1; V gene: TRBV9; D gene: NA; CDR3 protein: CASSPGTSGAEAFF
J gene: TRBJ1-1; V gene: TRBV5-4; D gene: NA; CDR3 protein: CASRNRANTEAFF
J gene: TRBJ1-2; V gene: TRBV3-1/TRBV3-2; D gene: NA; CDR3 protein: CASSQSRGLGYGYTF
J gene: TRBJ2-3; V gene: TRBV11-1; D gene: TRBD2; CDR3 protein: CASSSQGLAALDTQYF
J gene: TRBJ2-2; V gene: TRBV11-2; D gene: TRBD1; CDR3 protein: CASNGTGAANTGELFF
J gene: TRBJ1-2; V gene: TRBV18; D gene: NA; CDR3 protein: CASSPEEGHGYTF
J gene: TRBJ2-1; V gene: TRBV10-3; D gene: NA; CDR3 protein: CAIADPGALNEQFF
J gene: TRBJ2-3; V gene: TRBV24-1; D gene: TRBD2; CDR3 protein: CATSEASWRGGGDTQYF
J gene: TRBJ2-7; V gene: TRBV11-2; D gene: NA; CDR3 protein: CASSWYQLSYEQYF
J gene: TRBJ1-3; V gene: TRBV2; D gene: NA; CDR3 protein: CASSEADGNTIYF
J gene: TRBJ1-1; V gene: TRBV2; D gene: NA; CDR3 protein: CASTLYGGRSTEAFF
J gene: TRBJ2-7; V gene: TRBV29-1; D gene: NA; CDR3 protein: CSVKDLYEQYF
J gene: TRBJ1-1; V gene: TRBV4-1; D gene: TRBD1; CDR3 protein: CASSHQPGQGGRQAFF
J gene: TRBJ2-7; V gene: TRBV19; D gene: TRBD1; CDR3 protein: CASNPGTGFYEQYF
J gene: TRBJ1-5; V gene: TRBV6-2/TRBV6-3; D gene: NA; CDR3 protein: CASSTRVQPQHF
J gene: TRBJ2-1; V gene: TRBV15; D gene: NA; CDR3 protein: CATSRDRGRGASYNEQFF
J gene: TRBJ1-1; V gene: TRBV7-9; D gene: NA; CDR3 protein: CASTLRGNTEAFF
J gene: TRBJ2-6; V gene: TRBV6-5; D gene: NA; CDR3 protein: CASSRVSGANVLTF
J gene: TRBJ1-1; V gene: TRBV19; D gene: NA; CDR3 protein: CASSLQMANTEAFF
J gene: TRBJ2-1; V gene: TRBV9; D gene: NA; CDR3 protein: CASSVGGGGVPYYNEQFF
J gene: TRBJ1-1; V gene: TRBV4-1; D gene: NA; CDR3 protein: CASSQWGLMNTEAFF
J gene: TRBJ1-2; V gene: TRBV9; D gene: NA; CDR3 protein: CASSPAELANYGYTF
J gene: TRBJ2-3; V gene: TRBV5-1; D gene: TRBD2; CDR3 protein: CASRPGRETDTQYF
J gene: TRBJ2-7; V gene: TRBV4-1; D gene: NA; CDR3 protein: CASSHQLGTTSSYEQYF
J gene: TRBJ2-7; V gene: TRBV5-5; D gene: NA; CDR3 protein: CASSLVVGPYEQYF
J gene: TRBJ1-6; V gene: TRBV27; D gene: TRBD1; CDR3 protein: CASSTTGGNSPLHF
J gene: TRBJ1-5; V gene: TRBV6-5; D gene: NA; CDR3 protein: CASSYGRHGDQPQHF
J gene: TRBJ2-7; V gene: TRBV12-3/TRBV12-4; D gene: NA; CDR3 protein: CASTNRAEYEQYF